Reported below is one T cell receptor beta chain. The protocol was immunoSEQ multiplex PCR, while the TCRdb copy is restricted to in-frame clones and leaves out a portion. The table has 35,000 to 50,000 clones, roughly 86% seen once. This specimen belongs to a study of control samples from healthy donors and cancer patients. This CDR3 is 17 amino acids long. V was pared by 6 bases and J by 2 bases, with 13 bases of the junction left unmatched. The sample consisted of PBMCs. This chain joins TRBV23-1 and TRBJ1-2; TRBD1 agrees at 9 bases. TRBV23-1 is placed among ORFs of uncertain function. The receptor was isolated from a woman aged 60-75 years with lung cancer. CDR3: CASSRDYRGPLNYGYTF. The CDR3 DNA is TGCGCCAGCAGCCGAGACTACAGGGGGCCCTTGAACTATGGCTACACCTTC.